Listed below are T cell receptor beta chains from one sample, sequenced in a study of T cell changes during pregnancy in multiple sclerosis. Profiled with immunoSEQ multiplex PCR; TCRdb holds only in-frame clones, not every one. The sample yields approximately 60,000 clones, around 90% seen once. Material: peripheral blood, obtained in the third trimester of pregnancy. The receptors were gathered from a female donor in good health, enrolled as a control in a pregnancy study. Each CDR3 is given with its conserved first and last residue. D genes are given only for firm matches. Size is stated for part of the rows, as once, few or many counts, or as a class when the clone is expanded.

. TRBD2 TRBJ2-1 TRBV4-1 TGCGCCAGCAGCCATACGGGACTAGCGGGAAAGCAGTTCTTC CASSHTGLAGKQFF
. . TRBJ1-4 TRBV5-6 TGTGCCAGCAGCTTGTTGGTGCTGCGGACTAATGAAAAACTGTTTTTT CASSLLVLRTNEKLFF
. . TRBJ2-3 TRBV11-2 TGTGCCAGCACCTTAGGAGGTGGGACAGATACGCAGTATTTT CASTLGGGTDTQYF
. TRBD1 TRBJ1-5 TRBV12-5 TGTGCTAGTGGTCCGAAAGGGACAGGTAGCAATCAGCCCCAGCATTTT CASGPKGTGSNQPQHF
. TRBD1 TRBJ2-6 TRBV18 TGTGCCAGCTCACCCCGGACAGGTGTAAGCTCTGGGGCCAACGTCCTGACTTTC CASSPRTGVSSGANVLTF
. . TRBJ2-7 TRBV9 TGTGCCAGCAGCGCAACCGGGACTTTGCGCGAGCAGTACTTC CASSATGTLREQYF
. TRBD1 TRBJ2-3 TRBV27 TGTGCCAGCAGTTTATTCGGGACAGGGACAGGGGATACGCAGTATTTT CASSLFGTGTGDTQYF
few TRBD1 TRBJ1-2 TRBV5-1 TGCGCCAGCAGCCGCGTCGTTCTTGGGACAGGGACGAACTATGGCTACACCTTC CASSRVVLGTGTNYGYTF
. . TRBJ1-6 TRBV5-5 TGTGCCAGCAGCTTGATTTGGGACACTGATAATTCACCCCTCCACTTT CASSLIWDTDNSPLHF
. . TRBJ2-1 TRBV7-2 TGTGCCAGCAGCTCGTTCTTGTCCCATGAGCAGTTCTTC CASSSFLSHEQFF
. TRBD1 TRBJ2-7 TRBV30 TGTGCCGGGGAAGGGGACAGGGTGGGTTACGAGCAGTACTTC CAGEGDRVGYEQYF
. TRBD2 TRBJ2-7 TRBV11-2 TGTGCCAGCAGCTTGGACTGGGGGACTAGCGGAACCTACGAGCAGTACTTC CASSLDWGTSGTYEQYF
few . TRBJ1-3 TRBV7-2 TGTGCCAGCAGCCCAGCAAGCGTACACTCTGGAAACACCATATATTTT CASSPASVHSGNTIYF
. TRBD1 TRBJ1-5 TRBV19 TGTGCCAGTAGTCGTGGACAGGGTGGCAATCAGCCCCAGCATTTT CASSRGQGGNQPQHF
. TRBD1 TRBJ1-2 TRBV2 TGTGCCAGCAGTTGGGACAGAGAAGGCTACACCTTC CASSWDREGYTF
. TRBD2 TRBJ2-7 TRBV4-1 TGCGCCTCCAGAGGACTAGCGGGCTCCTCCTACGAGCAGTACTTC CASRGLAGSSYEQYF
. . TRBJ1-5 TRBV7-2 TGTGCCAGCAGCTTAAGGTTCGGGGGGCGGGGTCAGCCCCAGCATTTT CASSLRFGGRGQPQHF
. TRBD2 TRBJ2-3 TRBV15 TGTGCCACCAGCAGTAAGGGAGCGGGAGGGCAGGATACGCAGTATTTT CATSSKGAGGQDTQYF
. TRBD1 TRBJ1-2 TRBV18 TGTGCCAGCTCACCACCACAGGGGGATCACTATGGCTACACCTTC CASSPPQGDHYGYTF
. . TRBJ1-5 TRBV6-6 TGTGCCAGCAGAACATTGAGCAATCAGCCCCAGCATTTT CASRTLSNQPQHF
. TRBD2 TRBJ2-1 TRBV6-1 TGTGCCAGCAGTGATGGACTAGCGGGAGATGAGCAGTTCTTC CASSDGLAGDEQFF
. . TRBJ2-3 TRBV7-2 TGTGCCAGCAGCTTAGGCGCCAGCGGAGGCACAGATACGCAGTATTTT CASSLGASGGTDTQYF
few . TRBJ1-1 TRBV30 TGTGCCCGAGGCCTGGACACTGAAGCTTTCTTT CARGLDTEAFF
. TRBD2 TRBJ2-2 TRBV7-9 TGTGCCAGCAGCAAGGGACTAGTGGACACCGGGGAGCTGTTTTTT CASSKGLVDTGELFF
once . TRBJ2-3 TRBV5-1 TGCGCCAGCAGCTTGGTAGCGTTTAGCACAGATACGCAGTATTTT CASSLVAFSTDTQYF
. . TRBJ2-3 TRBV5-1 TGCGCCAGCCAACAGGGAATAACAGATACGCAGTATTTT CASQQGITDTQYF
. . TRBJ1-1 TRBV11-2 TGTGCCAGCAGCTTAGGCCTCGGAGGAGCTTTCTTT CASSLGLGGAFF
. . TRBJ1-5 TRBV27 TGTGCCAGCAGACAGGGAGTTGTTGGCAATCAGCCCCAGCATTTT CASRQGVVGNQPQHF
. . TRBJ1-6 TRBV23-1 TGCGCCAGCAGTCAACCCTCCAGGGGAACGGGTTCACCCCTCCACTTT CASSQPSRGTGSPLHF
. . TRBJ2-5 TRBV2 TGTGCCAGCTCCCTCCAAGAGACCCAGTACTTC CASSLQETQYF
few . TRBJ1-1 TRBV29-1 TGCAGCGTGAAACAAGGGGCCGGGAACACTGAAGCTTTCTTT CSVKQGAGNTEAFF
few TRBD2 TRBJ2-1 TRBV10-3 TGTGCCATCAGTGGGGTACTAGCGGTCAGCTCCTACAATGAGCAGTTCTTC CAISGVLAVSSYNEQFF
. TRBD2 TRBJ2-3 TRBV5-1 TGCGCCAGCAGCTCCGATCCCGGGAGGGGCACAGATACGCAGTATTTT CASSSDPGRGTDTQYF
. TRBD2 TRBJ2-3 TRBV30 TGTGCCTGGAGCGGGGGGGGACGGGTATTGGATTTT CAWSGGGRVLDF
. . TRBJ1-2 TRBV7-9 TGTGCCAGCAGCTTAGCGCTCGGGAGACATGGCTACACCTTC CASSLALGRHGYTF
. TRBD1 TRBJ2-7 TRBV7-9 TGTGCCAGCAGCTTAGGACAGGGGGCCAACGAGCAGTACTTC CASSLGQGANEQYF
. . TRBJ1-2 TRBV5-1 TGCGCCAGCAGCTTGGACAGCCGCTATGGCTACACCTTC CASSLDSRYGYTF
. . TRBJ1-3 TRBV27 TGTGCCAGCAGCCTAAGAGGGGGCTCTGGAAACACCATATATTTT CASSLRGGSGNTIYF
. . TRBJ1-3 TRBV5-1 TGCGCCAGCAGCGTACCAACAGAAGCCTCTGGAAACACCATATATTTT CASSVPTEASGNTIYF
. TRBD1 TRBJ1-2 TRBV5-6 TGTGCCAGCAGCCCCGGACAGGGAATCAATGGCTACACCTTC CASSPGQGINGYTF
. TRBD2 TRBJ2-1 TRBV25-1 TGTGCCAGCACCAGAATCCGCGGGAGAGGGAATGAGCAGTTCTTC CASTRIRGRGNEQFF
. . TRBJ1-3 TRBV9 TGTGCCAGCAGCGAACAGGACCTCTCTGGAAACACCATATATTTT CASSEQDLSGNTIYF
. . TRBJ1-2 TRBV30 TGTGCCTGGAGTTACTCTTATGGCTACACCTTC CAWSYSYGYTF
few TRBD2 TRBJ2-3 TRBV19 TGTGCCAGTAGACCACTAGCGGCGCGCACAGATACGCAGTATTTT CASRPLAARTDTQYF
. . TRBJ2-7 TRBV2 TGTGCCAGCAAGAAGACGGACAGCGTCTACGAGCAGTACTTC CASKKTDSVYEQYF
. TRBD2 TRBJ2-1 TRBV12-5 TGTGCTAGTGGTTTGGTTCTCCCATCGGGACTAGCGGGAGGGCCGTCGTACAATGAGCAGTTCTTC CASGLVLPSGLAGGPSYNEQFF
once . TRBJ1-2 TRBV14 TGTGCCAGCAGCCGCGGGGGCTATGGCTACACCTTC CASSRGGYGYTF
. TRBD2 TRBJ2-1 TRBV30 TGTGCCTGGGGAGCGGGAGTCAACTCGAATGAGCAGTTCTTC CAWGAGVNSNEQFF
once TRBD1 TRBJ1-3 TRBV30 TGTGCCTGGAGGGACAGGGGGCTTAAGTCTGGAAACACCATATATTTT CAWRDRGLKSGNTIYF
. TRBD1 TRBJ1-5 TRBV19 TGTGCCAGTAGTCCGACAGGGATTAGCAATCAGCCCCAGCATTTT CASSPTGISNQPQHF
once TRBD1 TRBJ1-1 TRBV29-1 TGCAGCGGATCAGGGGGCGCGAGCACTGAAGCTTTCTTT CSGSGGASTEAFF
. . TRBJ2-5 TRBV9 TGTGCCAGCAGCGAGGCCCCTAGGGAGACCCAGTACTTC CASSEAPRETQYF